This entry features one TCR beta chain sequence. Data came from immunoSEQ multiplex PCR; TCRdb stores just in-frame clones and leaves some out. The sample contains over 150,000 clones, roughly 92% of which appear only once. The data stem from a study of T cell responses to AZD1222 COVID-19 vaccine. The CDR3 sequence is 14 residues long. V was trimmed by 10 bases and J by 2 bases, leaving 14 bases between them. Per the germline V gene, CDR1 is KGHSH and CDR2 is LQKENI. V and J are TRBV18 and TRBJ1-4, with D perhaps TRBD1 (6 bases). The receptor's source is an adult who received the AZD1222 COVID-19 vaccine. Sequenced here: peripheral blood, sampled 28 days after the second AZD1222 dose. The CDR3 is CATQGGGTNEKLFF. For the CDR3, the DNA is TGTGCCACCCAAGGCGGGGGCACTAATGAAAAACTGTTTTTT. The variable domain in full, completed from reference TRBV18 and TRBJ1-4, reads NAGVMQNPRHLVRRRGQEARLRCSPMKGHSHVYWYRQLPEEGLKFMVYLQKENIIDESGMPKERFSAEFPKEGPSILRIQQVVRGDSAAYFCATQGGGTNEKLFFGSGTQLSVL.